The rows below give T cell receptor beta chains drawn from one sample of a study of cytomegalovirus exposure and HLA in healthy donors. Measured with immunoSEQ multiplex PCR; TCRdb has only the in-frame clones, and not every one. The sample holds around 300,000 clones; around 66% are singletons and the top ten take under 3%. What was sequenced was PBMCs. The receptors originated from a female donor in good health and CMV-seronegative. Each CDR3 is given with its conserved first and last residue. D genes are given only for firm matches.

v_gene: TRBV10-2; j_gene: TRBJ2-7; d_gene: -; CDR3aa: CASSEGQGYEQYF
v_gene: TRBV5-1; j_gene: TRBJ2-7; d_gene: TRBD2; CDR3aa: CASSLGLAFSYEQYF
v_gene: TRBV7-9; j_gene: TRBJ2-2; d_gene: -; CDR3aa: CASSLPPRTGELFF
v_gene: TRBV11-2; j_gene: TRBJ1-2; d_gene: -; CDR3aa: CASSGRDNRGYGYTF
v_gene: TRBV5-1; j_gene: -; d_gene: -; CDR3aa: CASSLIGLGSSYEQFF
v_gene: TRBV10-1; j_gene: TRBJ1-1; d_gene: -; CDR3aa: CASSDSGVGTEAFF
v_gene: TRBV5-1; j_gene: TRBJ2-1; d_gene: TRBD2; CDR3aa: CASSLSSGRAGNEQFF
v_gene: TRBV14; j_gene: TRBJ2-7; d_gene: -; CDR3aa: CASSRMGASSYEQYF
v_gene: TRBV14; j_gene: TRBJ1-1; d_gene: -; CDR3aa: CASSQAWGGAPDMNTEAFF
v_gene: TRBV28; j_gene: TRBJ2-1; d_gene: TRBD2; CDR3aa: CASSPQLAPNSYNEQFF
v_gene: TRBV9; j_gene: TRBJ2-3; d_gene: -; CDR3aa: CASSVAGVPTDTQYF
v_gene: TRBV6-6; j_gene: TRBJ1-6; d_gene: TRBD1; CDR3aa: CASSYGTGRGSPLHF
v_gene: TRBV7-2; j_gene: TRBJ2-5; d_gene: -; CDR3aa: CASSPRVRAGETQYF
v_gene: TRBV11-1; j_gene: TRBJ1-3; d_gene: -; CDR3aa: CASSKQGSGNTIYF
v_gene: TRBV4-2; j_gene: TRBJ2-6; d_gene: -; CDR3aa: CASSQPLGGAGANVLTF
v_gene: TRBV6-5; j_gene: TRBJ2-7; d_gene: TRBD2; CDR3aa: CASSEAGEEQYF
v_gene: TRBV27; j_gene: TRBJ2-3; d_gene: -; CDR3aa: CASSRPGFSTDTQYF
v_gene: TRBV2; j_gene: TRBJ2-3; d_gene: TRBD2; CDR3aa: CASSEAPGGASGTDTQYF
v_gene: TRBV25-1; j_gene: TRBJ1-3; d_gene: -; CDR3aa: CASSELAGGNTIYF
v_gene: TRBV9; j_gene: TRBJ2-4; d_gene: TRBD1; CDR3aa: CASSVAGGLDIQYF
v_gene: TRBV7-6; j_gene: TRBJ2-3; d_gene: -; CDR3aa: CASSSAGTSSTDTQYF
v_gene: TRBV5-6; j_gene: TRBJ2-7; d_gene: TRBD2; CDR3aa: CASSTSVRYSYEQYF
v_gene: TRBV9; j_gene: TRBJ2-7; d_gene: TRBD1; CDR3aa: CASSVGQRSYEQYF
v_gene: TRBV5-1; j_gene: TRBJ2-5; d_gene: -; CDR3aa: CASSFAQGEGQETQYF
v_gene: TRBV7-2; j_gene: TRBJ2-5; d_gene: -; CDR3aa: CASSYQGSETQYF
v_gene: TRBV6-5; j_gene: TRBJ1-4; d_gene: TRBD1; CDR3aa: CASSYSSRGLGEKLFF
v_gene: TRBV14; j_gene: TRBJ2-5; d_gene: -; CDR3aa: CASSHTTSQETQYF
v_gene: TRBV25-1; j_gene: TRBJ2-1; d_gene: TRBD2; CDR3aa: CASGLAEYNEQFF
v_gene: TRBV5-1; j_gene: TRBJ2-7; d_gene: TRBD1; CDR3aa: CASSLGDRGPEQYF
v_gene: TRBV7-9; j_gene: TRBJ2-5; d_gene: TRBD2; CDR3aa: CASTSNGGRGETQYF
v_gene: TRBV6-5; j_gene: TRBJ1-2; d_gene: -; CDR3aa: CASSEVGVSYGYTF
v_gene: TRBV6-5; j_gene: TRBJ2-5; d_gene: TRBD1; CDR3aa: CASRGQGLETQYF
v_gene: TRBV5-4; j_gene: TRBJ2-7; d_gene: -; CDR3aa: CASSFRGNVGEQYF
v_gene: TRBV27; j_gene: TRBJ2-5; d_gene: TRBD2; CDR3aa: CASSFNQAGGPSEQYF
v_gene: TRBV5-6; j_gene: TRBJ2-5; d_gene: -; CDR3aa: CASSLVFGDQETQYF
v_gene: TRBV5-1; j_gene: TRBJ1-1; d_gene: TRBD1; CDR3aa: CASSLVLTGGTEAFF
v_gene: TRBV5-4; j_gene: TRBJ2-3; d_gene: -; CDR3aa: CASSSSADTQYF
v_gene: TRBV19; j_gene: TRBJ1-1; d_gene: TRBD1; CDR3aa: CASSRTSGARGQHEAFF
v_gene: TRBV11-3; j_gene: TRBJ2-1; d_gene: -; CDR3aa: CASSPDTHEQFF
v_gene: TRBV19; j_gene: TRBJ1-2; d_gene: TRBD1; CDR3aa: CASSPRGPYGYTF
v_gene: TRBV11-3; j_gene: TRBJ2-7; d_gene: TRBD1; CDR3aa: CASSGGQQPVYEQYF
v_gene: TRBV6-6; j_gene: TRBJ1-2; d_gene: -; CDR3aa: CASSDDTDYGYTF